Below, one TCR beta chain is given with its context. A junction boundary mismatches the germline segment, possibly from a read error. The record originates from a study of blood T cells in healthy people across ages. This CDR3 has 18 residues. CDR1 and CDR2 from the germline V gene are MGHDK and SYGVNS. Then a second PCR, running roughly 7 to 11 cycles, was carried out with a sample-barcoded 5' primer and a J-beta primer mix. A minimum of 3 million CDR3-containing paired-end reads was obtained for each sample. TCRdb passed the 5' RACE reads through MiXCR, listing each CDR3 protein once. The table shows more than 1.4 million distinct CDR3 sequences, with roughly 45% occurring only once.

The sequenced sample consisted of blood. The origin of this receptor is a woman between 18 and 30 years old in good health. The V call is TRBV25-1, the J call TRBJ1-2; D might be TRBD1 (6 bases). CDR3: CASSDPRKGGRANYGYTF. The DNA for the CDR3 is TGTGCCAGCAGTGACCCCCGTAAGGGGGGCAGAGCTAATTATGGCTACACCTTC.